Listed below are T cell receptor beta chains from one sample, sequenced in a study of CD8 T cells in ankylosing spondylitis. TCRdb used MiXCR to reprocess the 5' RACE reads, holding one entry per CDR3 protein. The sample has around 150,000 distinct CDR3 sequences, 30% to 35% seen once. Sequenced material: synovial fluid, either unsorted or a sorted T cell fraction (not recorded which). These receptors came from a male donor with ankylosing spondylitis. Both conserved end residues are part of each CDR3. A D gene is named only where the DNA matches it firmly. Only some rows state a clone size, as once, few, many or a class for expanded clones.

clone size | CDR3 length | J gene | V gene | D gene | CDR3 DNA | CDR3 protein
few | 15 | TRBJ2-1 | TRBV13 | - | TGTGCCAGCAGCTTTGAGCGAAGGCGGTACAATGAGCAGTTCTTC | CASSFERRRYNEQFF
once | 16 | TRBJ2-1 | TRBV27 | - | TGTGCCAGCAGTTTGCGCCCAGGGGTGTCCTACAATGAGCAGTTCTTC | CASSLRPGVSYNEQFF
- | 14 | TRBJ1-2 | TRBV5-6 | - | TGTGCCAGCAGGCTCGCGACAGACCGATATGGCTACACCTTC | CASRLATDRYGYTF
- | 17 | TRBJ2-1 | TRBV19 | TRBD2 | TGTGCCAGTAGTATGGCTTTGGGACTAGCAACTTACAATGAGCAGTTCTTC | CASSMALGLATYNEQFF
- | 15 | TRBJ1-1 | TRBV2 | - | TGTGCCAGCAGTGAAGGTGGCCGGTGGGACACTGAAGCTTTCTTT | CASSEGGRWDTEAFF
- | 16 | TRBJ2-3 | TRBV7-2 | TRBD2 | TGTGCCAGCAGCTTAGCTCCGACTAGCGGCACAGATACGCAGTATTTT | CASSLAPTSGTDTQYF
- | 17 | TRBJ1-1 | TRBV27 | TRBD1 | TGTGCCAGCAGTTTTAGGGCAGGGGGCGCGAGGGTCACTGAAGCTTTCTTT | CASSFRAGGARVTEAFF
many | 15 | TRBJ2-1 | TRBV10-3 | TRBD2 | TGTGCCATCAGCGTTATCGCTAGCGGGAGTAATGAGCAGTTCTTC | CAISVIASGSNEQFF
- | 12 | TRBJ1-2 | TRBV20-1 | - | TGCAGTGCCCTTAACCCTAACTATGGCTACACCTTC | CSALNPNYGYTF
few | 16 | TRBJ2-3 | TRBV20-1 | TRBD2 | TGCAGTGCTAGAGTTCGGGGGGGGGCTAGCACAGATACGCAGTATTTT | CSARVRGGASTDTQYF
- | 13 | TRBJ2-7 | TRBV7-7 | - | TGTGCTAGCAGCCCCAGAGGGTCCTACGAGCAGTACTTC | CASSPRGSYEQYF
- | 14 | TRBJ2-5 | TRBV7-9 | TRBD1 | TGTGCCAGCACCCCCGGGACAGGGGTCGAGACCCAGTACTTC | CASTPGTGVETQYF
- | 16 | TRBJ2-1 | TRBV12-3/TRBV12-4 | TRBD2 | TGTGCCAGCAGTTTCGGCGCGGGGGGGCTCGCGGCTGAGCAGTTCTTC | CASSFGAGGLAAEQFF
few | 14 | TRBJ1-5 | TRBV6-1 | - | TGTGCCAGCAGGGGGACAAGGGAAGAAAGGGCCCAGCATTTT | CASRGTREERAQHF
many | 13 | TRBJ1-1 | TRBV20-1 | - | TGCAGTATCCCAGGGGATGAGAACACTGAAGCTTTCTTT | CSIPGDENTEAFF
- | 14 | TRBJ2-2 | TRBV10-3 | TRBD1 | TGTGCCACCGGGACAGGGGTTAACACCGGGGAGCTGTTTTTT | CATGTGVNTGELFF
few | 18 | TRBJ1-1 | TRBV4-3 | - | TGCGCCAGCAGCCAAGGGGCCCCTGTCCTTAACAGGGCACCTGAAGCTTTCTTT | CASSQGAPVLNRAPEAFF
many | 15 | TRBJ2-2 | TRBV15 | TRBD2 | TGTGCCACCAGCAGGGCCGGGGGGATCTCCGGGGAGCTGTTTTTT | CATSRAGGISGELFF
- | 18 | TRBJ1-5 | TRBV12-3/TRBV12-4 | TRBD1 | TGTGCCAGCAGTTTTGGTCGGACAGGGGCCCCGGGCAATCAGCCCCAGCATTTT | CASSFGRTGAPGNQPQHF
few | 16 | TRBJ1-5 | TRBV20-1 | TRBD1 | TGCAGTGCTAGATTGGGACAGGGGGTTGGCAATCAGCCCCAGCATTTT | CSARLGQGVGNQPQHF
- | 14 | TRBJ1-1 | TRBV7-9 | TRBD1 | TGTGCCAGCAGCTTAGTGGGGGGTGGACAGGCGACTTTCTTT | CASSLVGGGQATFF
many | 15 | TRBJ2-2 | TRBV7-2 | - | TGTGCCAGTTCGCCCCAACAGAGAAACACCGGGGAGCTGTTTTTT | CASSPQQRNTGELFF
many | 18 | TRBJ2-3 | TRBV5-5 | TRBD2 | TGTGCCAGCAGCTTGAATCTAGCGGGGGGGCCTAGGGCAGATACGCAGTATTTT | CASSLNLAGGPRADTQYF
few | 14 | TRBJ2-3 | TRBV20-1 | - | TGCAGTGCTTTGGACCCTGAAGGCACAGATACGCAGTATTTT | CSALDPEGTDTQYF
many | 16 | TRBJ2-3 | TRBV12-3/TRBV12-4 | TRBD1 | TGTGCCAGCACCCTAAGACAGGGTAGAAACACAGATACGCAGTATTTT | CASTLRQGRNTDTQYF
- | 15 | TRBJ2-7 | TRBV20-1 | TRBD1 | TGCAGTGCTATCTCCGGGACAGGGAGCTTCTACGAGCAGTACTTC | CSAISGTGSFYEQYF
- | 17 | TRBJ2-1 | TRBV4-1 | - | TGCGCCAGCAGCCCTCAAGCCGGGACACCCCGAGGGAATGAGCAGTTCTTC | CASSPQAGTPRGNEQFF